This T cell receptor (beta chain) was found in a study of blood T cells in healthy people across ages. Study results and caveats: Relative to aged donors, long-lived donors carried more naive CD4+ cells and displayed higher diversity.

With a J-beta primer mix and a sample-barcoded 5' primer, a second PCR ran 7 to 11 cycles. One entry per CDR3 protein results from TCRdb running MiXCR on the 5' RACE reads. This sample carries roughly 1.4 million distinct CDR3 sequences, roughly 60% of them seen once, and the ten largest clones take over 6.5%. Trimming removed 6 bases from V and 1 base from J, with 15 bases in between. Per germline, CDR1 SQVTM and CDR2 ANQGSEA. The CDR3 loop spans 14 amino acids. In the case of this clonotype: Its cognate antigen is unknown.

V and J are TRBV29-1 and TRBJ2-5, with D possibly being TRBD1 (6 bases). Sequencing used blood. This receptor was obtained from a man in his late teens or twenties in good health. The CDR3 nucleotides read TGCAGCGTAGTGGCAGGGGTCGTCCAAGAGACCCAGTACTTC. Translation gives CSVVAGVVQETQYF.